Detailed here is one T cell receptor (beta chain). The antigen is not known. J gave up 6 bases and V 3 bases, and 11 bases lay outside the gene matches. The CDR3 totals 15 residues. CDR1 is MGHRA, CDR2 YSYEKL, per germline. This specimen belongs to a study of T-cell memory formation after mild COVID-19. Findings of the study overall: Shrinking CD4+ clones were chiefly CM and EM; CD8+ ones were chiefly EMRA. SARS-CoV-2 specificity was not confirmed for second-wave clones peaking on day 37. Some clones that responded were present in memory (sampled pre-infection), which suggests cross-reactive memory joined. Contracting clones from day 15 to 85 showed balanced CD4/CD8; later expanders favored CD4+.

Using its own MiXCR run on the 5' RACE reads, TCRdb lists one record per CDR3 protein. This sample yields about 440,000 distinct CDR3 sequences, of which over 15% are seen a single time; 7.5% to 10% belongs to the top ten. The chain uses TRBV4-1 and TRBJ2-7, with TRBD1 matching over 7 bases. The receptor comes from an adult woman who had mild COVID-19 (a few samples of this study predate the infection). Cell type and time point are not known. What was sequenced was PBMCs or a T cell subset sorted from them (not recorded which). The CDR3 nucleotides are TGCGCCAGCAGCCATAGTAATACAGGGGAAATCGAGCAGTACTTC. Translated, it gives CASSHSNTGEIEQYF.